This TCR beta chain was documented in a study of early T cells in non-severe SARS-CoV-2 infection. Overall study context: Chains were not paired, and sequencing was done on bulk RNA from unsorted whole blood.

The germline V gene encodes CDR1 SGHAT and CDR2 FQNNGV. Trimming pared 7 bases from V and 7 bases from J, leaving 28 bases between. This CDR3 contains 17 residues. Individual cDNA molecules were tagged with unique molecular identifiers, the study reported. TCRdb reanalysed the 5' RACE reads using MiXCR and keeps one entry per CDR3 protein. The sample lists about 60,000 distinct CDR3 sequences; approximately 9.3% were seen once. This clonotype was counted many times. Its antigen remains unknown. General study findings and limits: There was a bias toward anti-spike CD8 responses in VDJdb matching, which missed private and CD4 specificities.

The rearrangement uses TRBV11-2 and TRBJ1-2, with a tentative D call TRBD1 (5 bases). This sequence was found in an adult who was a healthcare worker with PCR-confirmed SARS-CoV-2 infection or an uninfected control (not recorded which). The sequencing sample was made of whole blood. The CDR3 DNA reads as TGTGCCAGCATCTATTCCGGTTCGCACATAAGGCAGGGTGGCTACACCTTC. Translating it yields CASIYSGSHIRQGGYTF.